This T cell receptor (beta chain) was profiled in a study of breast tumors, draining lymph nodes, adjacent tissues. General study points: The data were judged consistent with most tumor T cells coming from lymph node and expanding in tumor. Tumors had less TCR diversity than lymph nodes, more than nontumor tissue. That most tumor T cells come from lymph nodes remained unproven.

MiXCR, applied by TCRdb to the multiplex PCR reads, yields one record per CDR3 protein. The repertoire has under 350,000 distinct CDR3 sequences, roughly 30% of them found once; the top ten carry over 0.95%. The table lists this clonotype with many counts. The antigen is unknown. Breast cancer patients provided tissue from their axillary draining lymph nodes. Unmatched junction bases numbered 11, after V lost 7 bases and J lost 8 bases. The length of the CDR3 is 15 residues. Germline V lookup: CDR1 MGHRA, CDR2 YSYEKL. The receptor's source is a female donor with breast cancer. Some clones in this sample may be carry-over from other donors' samples. This sequence joins TRBV4-1 and TRBJ1-4; TRBD1 matches 9 bases. The sequenced material came from axillary lymph node tissue. In DNA form, the CDR3 reads TGCGCCAGCACCCCAGGGACAGGGCTGGGGGAAAAACTGTTTTTT. Translation gives CASTPGTGLGEKLFF.